This T cell receptor (beta chain) was recorded in a study of molecular identifiers for immune sequencing clone quantification. On this clonotype itself: The antigen is undetermined. Since a much larger clone is just one base distant, this may be a read error. In this CDR3 the conserved last residue, phenylalanine or tryptophan, is missing, so a read error is likely.

The CDR3 covers 13 residues. As CD8+CD4-CCR7+CD45RA+ cells, naive CD8 T cells were sorted. Broader study findings: Effector cells kept over 97% of their molecules in clones above 20 RNA copies, while naive cells kept under 1% there. Spiked Jurkat TCR RNA from one cell was reportedly detectable among about 1 million naive cells.

TCRdb ran MiXCR on the PCR reads and lists one entry per CDR3 protein. The table shows over 600,000 distinct CDR3 sequences, with about 20% occurring only once. The chain links TRBV5-3 to TRBJ2-7; 7 bases match TRBD1. TRBV5-3 is an open reading frame whose function is uncertain. The sample consisted of naive CD8+ T cells from blood, with Jurkat cell RNA spiked in. The subset: FACS-sorted CD8+CD4-CCR7+CD45RA+ naive T cells. The sequence derives from a human donor in good health. Some libraries in this study had Jurkat cell RNA spiked in. The CDR3 coding sequence is TGTGCCAGCAGCTTGGACAGGATCTACGAGCAGTACTAC. This translates into CASSLDRIYEQYY.